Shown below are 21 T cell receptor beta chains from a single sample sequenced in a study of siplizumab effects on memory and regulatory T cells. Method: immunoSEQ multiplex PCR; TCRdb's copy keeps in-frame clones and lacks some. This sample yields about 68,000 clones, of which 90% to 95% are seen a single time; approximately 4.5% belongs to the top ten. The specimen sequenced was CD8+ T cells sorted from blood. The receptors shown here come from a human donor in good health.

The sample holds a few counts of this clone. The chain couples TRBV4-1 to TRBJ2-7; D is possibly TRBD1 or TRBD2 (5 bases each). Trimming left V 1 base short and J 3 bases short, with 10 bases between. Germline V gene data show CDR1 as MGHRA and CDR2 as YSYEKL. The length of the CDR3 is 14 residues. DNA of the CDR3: TGCGCCAGCAGCCAAGGAGGGGCCCACTACGAGCAGTACTTC. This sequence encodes CASSQGGAHYEQYF.

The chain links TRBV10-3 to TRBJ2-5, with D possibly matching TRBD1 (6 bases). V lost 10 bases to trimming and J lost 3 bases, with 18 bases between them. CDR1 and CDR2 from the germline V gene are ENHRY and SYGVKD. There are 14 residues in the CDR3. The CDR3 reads CATKKTGNEETQYF. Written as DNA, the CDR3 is TGTGCCACTAAAAAAACAGGGAATGAAGAGACCCAGTACTTC.

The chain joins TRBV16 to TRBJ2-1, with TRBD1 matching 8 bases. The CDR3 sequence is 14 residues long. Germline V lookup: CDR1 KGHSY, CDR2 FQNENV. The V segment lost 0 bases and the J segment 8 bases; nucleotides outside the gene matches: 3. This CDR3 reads CASSQSAGGDEQFF. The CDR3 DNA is TGTGCCAGCAGCCAATCGGCAGGGGGCGATGAGCAGTTCTTC.

DNA for the CDR3: TGTGCCAGCAGGGCCGGGGGGGCGCCCCTCTACGGCTACACCTTC. As protein: CASRAGGAPLYGYTF. The rearrangement links TRBV9 to TRBJ1-2, with a possible D match to TRBD1 (6 bases). The length of the CDR3 is 15 residues. Germline CDR1 is SGDLS and CDR2 is YYNGEE. V was cut by 5 bases and J by 8 bases, with 22 bases left in between.

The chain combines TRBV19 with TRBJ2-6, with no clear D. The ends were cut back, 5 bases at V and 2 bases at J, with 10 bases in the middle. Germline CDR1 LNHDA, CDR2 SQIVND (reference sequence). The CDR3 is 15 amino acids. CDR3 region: CASSPYGAGANVLTF. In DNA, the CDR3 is TGTGCCAGTAGTCCATATGGGGCTGGGGCCAACGTCCTGACTTTC. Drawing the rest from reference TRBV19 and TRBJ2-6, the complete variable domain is DGGITQSPKYLFRKEGQNVTLSCEQNLNHDAMYWYRQDPGQGLRLIYYSQIVNDFQKGDIAEGYSVSREKKESFPLTVTSAQKNPTAFYLCASSPYGAGANVLTFGAGSRLTVL.

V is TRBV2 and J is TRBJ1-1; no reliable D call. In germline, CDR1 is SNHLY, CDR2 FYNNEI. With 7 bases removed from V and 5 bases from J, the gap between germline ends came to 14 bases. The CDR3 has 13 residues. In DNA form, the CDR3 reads TGTGCCAGCATGCTTGGGGATTTGACTGAAGCTTTCTTT. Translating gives CASMLGDLTEAFF.

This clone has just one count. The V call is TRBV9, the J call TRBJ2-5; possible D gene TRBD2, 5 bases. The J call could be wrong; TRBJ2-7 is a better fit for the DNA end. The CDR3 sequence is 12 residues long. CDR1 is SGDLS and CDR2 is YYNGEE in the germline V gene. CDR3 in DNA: TGTGCCAGCAGTCTTGCGGGCTCCGAGCAGTACTTC. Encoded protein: CASSLAGSEQYF.

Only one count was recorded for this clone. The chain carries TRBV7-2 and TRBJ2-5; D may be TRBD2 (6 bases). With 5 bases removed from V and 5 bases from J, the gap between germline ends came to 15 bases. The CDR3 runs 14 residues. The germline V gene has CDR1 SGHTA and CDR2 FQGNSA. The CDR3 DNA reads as TGTGCCAGCAGCGCAACTAGCATGGGCGAGACCCAGTACTTC. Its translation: CASSATSMGETQYF.

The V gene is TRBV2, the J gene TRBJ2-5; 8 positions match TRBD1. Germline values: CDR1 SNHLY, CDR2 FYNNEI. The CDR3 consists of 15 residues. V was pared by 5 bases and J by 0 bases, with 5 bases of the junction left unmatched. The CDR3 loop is CASSPTGEDQETQYF. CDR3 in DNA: TGTGCCAGCAGTCCGACAGGGGAAGACCAAGAGACCCAGTACTTC.

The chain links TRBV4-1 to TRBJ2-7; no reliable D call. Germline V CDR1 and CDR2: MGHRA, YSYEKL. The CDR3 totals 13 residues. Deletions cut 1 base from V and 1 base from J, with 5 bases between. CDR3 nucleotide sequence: TGCGCCAGCAGCCAAGGCAGATCCTACGAGCAGTACTTC. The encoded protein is CASSQGRSYEQYF.

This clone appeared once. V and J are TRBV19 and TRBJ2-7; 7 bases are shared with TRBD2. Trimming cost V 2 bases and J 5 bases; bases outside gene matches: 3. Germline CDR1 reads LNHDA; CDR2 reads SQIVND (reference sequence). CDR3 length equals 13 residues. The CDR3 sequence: CASSISGVHEQYF. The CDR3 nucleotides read TGTGCCAGTAGTATAAGCGGGGTCCACGAGCAGTACTTC.

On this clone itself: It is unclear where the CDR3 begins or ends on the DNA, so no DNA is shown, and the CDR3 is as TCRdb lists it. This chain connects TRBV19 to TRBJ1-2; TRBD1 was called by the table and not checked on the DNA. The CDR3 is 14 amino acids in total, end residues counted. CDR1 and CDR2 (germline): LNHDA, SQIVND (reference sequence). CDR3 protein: CASTSDRANYGYTF.

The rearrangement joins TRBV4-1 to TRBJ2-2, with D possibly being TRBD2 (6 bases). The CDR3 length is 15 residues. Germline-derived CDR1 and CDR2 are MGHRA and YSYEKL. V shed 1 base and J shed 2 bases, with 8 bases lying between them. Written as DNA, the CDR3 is TGCGCCAGCAGCCAAGGGGGGACTAACACCGGGGAGCTGTTTTTT. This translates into CASSQGGTNTGELFF.

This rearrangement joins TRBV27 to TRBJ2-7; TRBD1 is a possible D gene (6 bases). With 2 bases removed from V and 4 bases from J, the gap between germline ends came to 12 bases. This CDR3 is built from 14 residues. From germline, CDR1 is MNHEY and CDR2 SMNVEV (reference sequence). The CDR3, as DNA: TGTGCCAGCAGTTTAAGGGGGTTGGGGTACGAGCAGTACTTC. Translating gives CASSLRGLGYEQYF.

CDR3: CATRLDSSYEQYF. DNA of the CDR3: TGCGCCACCCGGTTGGACTCGAGCTACGAGCAGTACTTC. This rearrangement joins TRBV5-1 to TRBJ2-7, with a possible D match to TRBD2 (5 bases). The V and J ends lost 9 bases and 3 bases respectively, with 16 bases between them. The CDR3 spans 13 residues. CDR1 and CDR2 (germline): SGHRS, YFSETQ.

CDR3 in DNA: TGTGCCAGCAGCCTCCTGGGAGGACTCGAACTATCCGAGCAGTACTTC. It translates to CASSLLGGLELSEQYF. The V gene is TRBV11-2, the J gene TRBJ2-7; a possible D gene is TRBD2 (6 bases). V shed 5 bases and J shed 6 bases, with 23 bases lying between them. The germline CDR1 and CDR2 sequences are SGHAT and FQNNGV. The CDR3 sequence is 16 residues long.

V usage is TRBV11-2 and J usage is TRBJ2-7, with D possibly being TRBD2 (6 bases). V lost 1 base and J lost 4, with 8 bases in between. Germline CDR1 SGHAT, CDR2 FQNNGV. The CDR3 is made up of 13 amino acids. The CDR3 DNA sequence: TGTGCCAGCAGCTTAGTCGGGGGATACGAGCAGTACTTC. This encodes CASSLVGGYEQYF.

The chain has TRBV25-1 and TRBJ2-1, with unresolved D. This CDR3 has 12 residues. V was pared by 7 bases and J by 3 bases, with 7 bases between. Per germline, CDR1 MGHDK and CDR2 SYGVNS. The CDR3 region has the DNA TGTGCCAGCACAACCGGCTACAATGAGCAGTTCTTC. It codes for CASTTGYNEQFF.

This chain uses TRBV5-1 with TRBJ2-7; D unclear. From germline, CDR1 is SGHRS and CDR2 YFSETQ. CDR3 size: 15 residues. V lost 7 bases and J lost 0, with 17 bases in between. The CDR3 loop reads CASSPDPYRSYEQYF. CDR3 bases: TGCGCCAGCTCCCCGGACCCCTATCGCTCCTACGAGCAGTACTTC.

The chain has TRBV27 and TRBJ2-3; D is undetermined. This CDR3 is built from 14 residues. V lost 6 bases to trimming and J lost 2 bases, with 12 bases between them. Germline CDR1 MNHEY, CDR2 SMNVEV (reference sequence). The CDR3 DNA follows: TGTGCCAGCAGCACATTCGTACCCACAGATACGCAGTATTTT. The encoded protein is CASSTFVPTDTQYF.

This CDR3 reads CASSTSGTDTEAFF. The CDR3, as DNA: TGTGCCAGTAGTACTTCAGGGACTGACACTGAAGCTTTCTTT. The rearrangement uses TRBV19 and TRBJ1-1; D may be TRBD1 (5 bases). The CDR3 runs to 14 residues. Germline V lookup: CDR1 LNHDA, CDR2 SQIVND (reference sequence). The ends were cut back, 4 bases at V and 3 bases at J, with 12 bases in the middle. Looking up the rest from reference TRBV19 and TRBJ1-1 gives the full variable domain: DGGITQSPKYLFRKEGQNVTLSCEQNLNHDAMYWYRQDPGQGLRLIYYSQIVNDFQKGDIAEGYSVSREKKESFPLTVTSAQKNPTAFYLCASSTSGTDTEAFFGQGTRLTVV.